These T cell receptor beta chains were read from a single sample in a study of beta chain features in type 1 diabetes. The repertoire was sequenced with immunoSEQ multiplex PCR; TCRdb's copy has only in-frame clones and lacks some. The data contain about 470,000 clones, roughly 31% of them singletons. What was sequenced was naive CD4+ T cells from blood. Receptors originate from a man between 18 and 35 years old in good health. Each CDR3 is given with its conserved first and last residue. Fields, in order: J gene, clone size, D gene, CDR3 length, V gene, CDR3 protein, CDR3 DNA. A D gene is named only where the DNA matches it firmly. Size is stated for part of the rows, as once, few or many counts, or as a class when the clone is expanded.

>TRBJ2-6|few|.|15|TRBV30
CAWSVPISGANVLTF
TGTGCCTGGAGTGTACCGATCTCTGGGGCCAACGTCCTGACTTTC
>TRBJ1-2|few|.|14|TRBV30
CAWSVKRAGGGYTF
TGTGCCTGGAGTGTAAAGCGGGCAGGCGGCGGCTACACCTTC
>TRBJ2-5|.|TRBD1|14|TRBV30
CACSPGQGAKTQYF
TGTGCCTGCAGCCCCGGACAGGGGGCGAAGACCCAGTACTTC
>TRBJ2-7|.|.|12|TRBV29-1
CSVASGYYEQYF
TGCAGCGTTGCGTCCGGGTACTACGAGCAGTACTTC
>TRBJ2-1|few|TRBD2|15|TRBV30
CAFQPGLASYNEQFF
TGTGCCTTCCAACCGGGACTAGCGTCCTACAATGAGCAGTTCTTC
>TRBJ2-5|few|.|14|TRBV18
CASSVPAGQETQYF
TGTGCCAGCTCAGTACCTGCGGGTCAAGAGACCCAGTACTTC
>TRBJ2-7|.|TRBD2|15|TRBV6-5
CASSYEGLAVYEQYF
TGTGCCAGCAGTTACGAGGGACTAGCAGTGTACGAGCAGTACTTC
>TRBJ2-1|.|.|15|TRBV4-3
CASSPSGLASNEQFF
TGCGCCAGCAGCCCGTCAGGGCTAGCGAGCAATGAGCAGTTCTTC
>TRBJ2-2|few|.|14|TRBV7-9
CASSERRFAGELFF
TGTGCCAGCAGCGAAAGACGGTTTGCCGGGGAGCTGTTTTTT
>TRBJ2-3|.|.|13|TRBV5-6
CASSLDRADTQYF
TGTGCCAGCAGCTTGGACAGGGCAGATACGCAGTATTTT
>TRBJ2-2|.|.|14|TRBV9
CASSVDRRPGELFF
TGTGCCAGCAGCGTAGACCGGAGGCCCGGGGAGCTGTTTTTT
>TRBJ2-3|few|TRBD2|15|TRBV29-1
CSVAVSGRDTDTQYF
TGCAGCGTTGCGGTTAGCGGGAGGGACACAGATACGCAGTATTTT
>TRBJ2-3|.|.|14|TRBV9
CASSVGRSTDTQYF
TGTGCCAGCAGCGTAGGGCGGAGCACAGATACGCAGTATTTT
>TRBJ2-1|.|TRBD1|14|TRBV5-4
CASSAGTGGPEQFF
TGTGCCAGCAGCGCCGGGACAGGGGGTCCTGAGCAGTTCTTC
>TRBJ1-2|.|.|14|TRBV19
CASSRPGRTIGYTF
TGTGCCAGTAGTCGCCCCGGGAGGACTATCGGCTACACCTTC
>TRBJ1-5|.|.|13|TRBV9
CASSATGNQPQHF
TGTGCCAGCAGCGCCACAGGGAATCAGCCCCAGCATTTT
>TRBJ1-2|few|.|11|TRBV30
CAGAPTYGYTF
TGTGCTGGGGCGCCGACGTATGGCTACACCTTC
>TRBJ2-7|few|.|15|TRBV7-8
CASSLAEGIAYEQYF
TGTGCCAGCAGCTTAGCGGAGGGGATAGCCTACGAGCAGTACTTC
>TRBJ2-5|.|.|14|TRBV30
CAWSKGGASETQYF
TGTGCCTGGAGCAAAGGCGGCGCCTCGGAGACCCAGTACTTC
>TRBJ2-7|.|.|11|TRBV6-1
CASRARDEQYF
TGTGCCAGCAGGGCAAGGGACGAGCAGTACTTC
>TRBJ2-1|few|TRBD1|14|TRBV7-2
CASSRDRGQDEQFF
TGTGCCAGCAGCCGAGACAGGGGACAGGACGAGCAGTTCTTC
>TRBJ2-1|.|TRBD2|15|TRBV9
CASSGGVAGVAEQFF
TGTGCCAGCAGCGGTGGGGTAGCGGGGGTGGCTGAGCAGTTCTTC